These T cell receptor beta chains were read from a single sample in a study of OX40 agonist ivuxolimab in advanced cancers. This table comes from immunoSEQ multiplex PCR, and its TCRdb copy is limited to in-frame clones, with some not included. Among 80,000 to 100,000 clones, approximately 90% were seen once, and the ten largest hold about 0.35%. The input for sequencing was CD4+ or CD8+ T cells sorted from blood, taken in a trial of the OX40 agonist ivuxolimab. The origin of the receptors is an adult with an advanced solid tumor such as melanoma, head and neck, liver or kidney cancer. Each CDR3 is given with its conserved first and last residue. Each record gives: D gene, V gene, clone size, J gene, CDR3 DNA, CDR3 protein. A D gene is named only where the DNA matches it firmly. Clone sizes are given selectively: once, few, many, or a class where the clone is expanded.

d_call: TRBD1; v_call: TRBV11-2; clone_size: .; j_call: TRBJ2-7; cdr3_nt: TGTGCCAGCAGCTTTCAGCCGGGACAGGGAAACGAGCAGTACTTC; cdr3_aa: CASSFQPGQGNEQYF
d_call: TRBD1; v_call: TRBV6-5; clone_size: .; j_call: TRBJ1-2; cdr3_nt: TGTGCCAGCAGTTTCCGGACAGGGGTCTACTATGGCTACACCTTC; cdr3_aa: CASSFRTGVYYGYTF
d_call: .; v_call: TRBV4-3; clone_size: .; j_call: TRBJ2-7; cdr3_nt: TGCGCCAGCAGCCAGAGTGCGTCGGAATACGAGCAGTACTTC; cdr3_aa: CASSQSASEYEQYF
d_call: .; v_call: TRBV18; clone_size: .; j_call: TRBJ2-2; cdr3_nt: TGTGCCAGCTCACCCTCTTCGAGCCCCGGGGAGCTGTTTTTT; cdr3_aa: CASSPSSSPGELFF
d_call: TRBD2; v_call: TRBV5-1; clone_size: .; j_call: TRBJ2-5; cdr3_nt: TGCGCCAGCAGCTTGGCCGGGACTAGCGGGAGTGATGAGACCCAGTACTTC; cdr3_aa: CASSLAGTSGSDETQYF
d_call: TRBD1; v_call: TRBV6-6; clone_size: few; j_call: TRBJ2-5; cdr3_nt: TGTGCCAGCAGCCCGGGACAGGGAGTTGGAGAGACCCAGTACTTC; cdr3_aa: CASSPGQGVGETQYF
d_call: .; v_call: TRBV6-1; clone_size: .; j_call: TRBJ2-3; cdr3_nt: TGTGCCAGCAGTGAAGTGAGGAGGAGGGATACGCAGTATTTT; cdr3_aa: CASSEVRRRDTQYF
d_call: .; v_call: TRBV30; clone_size: .; j_call: TRBJ2-7; cdr3_nt: TGTGCCTGGAGGGAGGCAGGCCGGATCTACGAGCAGTACTTC; cdr3_aa: CAWREAGRIYEQYF
d_call: TRBD2; v_call: TRBV2; clone_size: few; j_call: TRBJ2-5; cdr3_nt: TGTGCCAACAAGAGGACTAGCGGGAGCGAGACCCAGTACTTC; cdr3_aa: CANKRTSGSETQYF
d_call: TRBD1; v_call: TRBV19; clone_size: .; j_call: TRBJ2-1; cdr3_nt: TGTGCCAGTAGTATTCCAGGGGGCGCCTACAATGAGCAGTTCTTC; cdr3_aa: CASSIPGGAYNEQFF
d_call: .; v_call: TRBV7-2; clone_size: .; j_call: TRBJ2-3; cdr3_nt: TGTGCCAGCAGCTTTTGGGGTACAGATACGCAGTATTTT; cdr3_aa: CASSFWGTDTQYF
d_call: .; v_call: TRBV5-1; clone_size: once; j_call: TRBJ2-2; cdr3_nt: TGCGCCAGCAGCCTGAACACCGGGGAGCTGTTTTTT; cdr3_aa: CASSLNTGELFF
d_call: TRBD1; v_call: TRBV29-1; clone_size: .; j_call: TRBJ2-3; cdr3_nt: TGCAGCGTAAGAACAGGGGGGTACACAGATACGCAGTATTTT; cdr3_aa: CSVRTGGYTDTQYF
d_call: TRBD1; v_call: TRBV5-1; clone_size: once; j_call: TRBJ2-1; cdr3_nt: TGCGCCAGCACCTGGACAGGGGGCGGCTACAATGAGCAGTTCTTC; cdr3_aa: CASTWTGGGYNEQFF
d_call: .; v_call: TRBV5-6; clone_size: few; j_call: TRBJ1-1; cdr3_nt: TGTGCCAGCAGCGATCTAACGGACAGTCCTAACACTGAAGCTTTCTTT; cdr3_aa: CASSDLTDSPNTEAFF
d_call: .; v_call: TRBV20-1; clone_size: .; j_call: TRBJ1-2; cdr3_nt: TGCAGTGCCAGCGGGGGTAGAGGCTACACCTTC; cdr3_aa: CSASGGRGYTF
d_call: TRBD1; v_call: TRBV7-6; clone_size: .; j_call: TRBJ2-7; cdr3_nt: TGTGCCAGCCGACAGGACAGGGGTCATCACGAGCAGTACTTC; cdr3_aa: CASRQDRGHHEQYF
d_call: TRBD1; v_call: TRBV7-8; clone_size: once; j_call: TRBJ1-3; cdr3_nt: TGTGCCAGCAGCCTCGGGACAGGGGGCCGTGGAAACACCATATATTTT; cdr3_aa: CASSLGTGGRGNTIYF
d_call: .; v_call: TRBV28; clone_size: .; j_call: TRBJ2-3; cdr3_nt: TGTGCCAGCCTATTGCGGGATACAGATACGCAGTATTTT; cdr3_aa: CASLLRDTDTQYF
d_call: TRBD1; v_call: TRBV5-5; clone_size: .; j_call: TRBJ2-2; cdr3_nt: TGTGCCAGCAGCTGGGGACAGGGGGCCGCCGGGGAGCTGTTTTTT; cdr3_aa: CASSWGQGAAGELFF
d_call: TRBD1; v_call: TRBV4-3; clone_size: .; j_call: TRBJ2-7; cdr3_nt: TGCGCCAGCAGCCAATTGGGACAGATGTCCTACGAGCAGTACTTC; cdr3_aa: CASSQLGQMSYEQYF
d_call: .; v_call: TRBV7-8; clone_size: few; j_call: TRBJ1-2; cdr3_nt: TGTGCCAGCAGCCCGGACAGAAACTATGGCTACACCTTC; cdr3_aa: CASSPDRNYGYTF
d_call: TRBD2; v_call: TRBV5-1; clone_size: .; j_call: TRBJ2-2; cdr3_nt: TGCGCCAGCAGCTTTGGGCTAGCGGGAGTTGACGGGGAGCTGTTTTTT; cdr3_aa: CASSFGLAGVDGELFF
d_call: TRBD1; v_call: TRBV18; clone_size: .; j_call: TRBJ1-1; cdr3_nt: TGTGCCAGCTCATTCGGGACAGGCCACCTGAACACTGAAGCTTTCTTT; cdr3_aa: CASSFGTGHLNTEAFF
d_call: .; v_call: TRBV2; clone_size: .; j_call: TRBJ1-5; cdr3_nt: TGTGCCAGCTCCGTCCTCAGGGATAGCAATCAGCCCCAGCATTTT; cdr3_aa: CASSVLRDSNQPQHF
d_call: TRBD2; v_call: TRBV7-2; clone_size: .; j_call: TRBJ2-2; cdr3_nt: TGTGCCAGCAGCTTGGGACTAGCGGGAGGTAACACCGGGGAGCTGTTTTTT; cdr3_aa: CASSLGLAGGNTGELFF
d_call: .; v_call: TRBV29-1; clone_size: .; j_call: TRBJ2-1; cdr3_nt: TGCAGCGTGATGCTGATCGGGAGAAGGGTCAATGAGCAGTTCTTC; cdr3_aa: CSVMLIGRRVNEQFF
d_call: TRBD1; v_call: TRBV28; clone_size: once; j_call: TRBJ2-5; cdr3_nt: TGTGCCAGCAGTTTAGCCCACCTGGGACAGGGCGACGAGACCCAGTACTTC; cdr3_aa: CASSLAHLGQGDETQYF
d_call: .; v_call: TRBV19; clone_size: .; j_call: TRBJ2-4; cdr3_nt: TGTGCCAGTAGTATCTTGCAGGGAAGGCAAAACATTCAGTACTTC; cdr3_aa: CASSILQGRQNIQYF
d_call: .; v_call: TRBV2; clone_size: .; j_call: TRBJ1-5; cdr3_nt: TGTGCCAGCAGTGGGCCTATCCAGCCCCAGCATTTT; cdr3_aa: CASSGPIQPQHF
d_call: TRBD2; v_call: TRBV14; clone_size: .; j_call: TRBJ2-7; cdr3_nt: TGTGCCAGCAGCCCAAGGACCCTGTTAAGCGGGAGTTACGAGCAGTACTTC; cdr3_aa: CASSPRTLLSGSYEQYF
d_call: .; v_call: TRBV9; clone_size: .; j_call: TRBJ2-3; cdr3_nt: TGTGCCAGCAGCGTAGTCCCCGGGACCTCTTGGAGCACAGATACGCAGTATTTT; cdr3_aa: CASSVVPGTSWSTDTQYF
d_call: TRBD2; v_call: TRBV7-2; clone_size: .; j_call: TRBJ2-7; cdr3_nt: TGTGCCAGCAGCTTCGGACTAGCGGGAGAAGAGCAGTACTTC; cdr3_aa: CASSFGLAGEEQYF
d_call: TRBD2; v_call: TRBV5-3; clone_size: .; j_call: TRBJ2-7; cdr3_nt: TGTGCCAGAAGCTTGGTAGGCGGGGGAGAGCAGTACTTC; cdr3_aa: CARSLVGGGEQYF
d_call: TRBD1; v_call: TRBV5-1; clone_size: .; j_call: TRBJ2-2; cdr3_nt: TGCGCCAGTACAACAGGGGGCAACACCGGGGAGCTGTTTTTT; cdr3_aa: CASTTGGNTGELFF
d_call: .; v_call: TRBV5-1; clone_size: .; j_call: TRBJ1-6; cdr3_nt: TGCGCCAGCAGCTTGACCGGGGAAAGTTCACCCCTCCACTTT; cdr3_aa: CASSLTGESSPLHF
d_call: .; v_call: TRBV21-1; clone_size: .; j_call: TRBJ2-5; cdr3_nt: TGTGCCAGCAGCCGCAAAGCCCTAGAGACCCAGTACTTC; cdr3_aa: CASSRKALETQYF
d_call: .; v_call: TRBV4-3; clone_size: .; j_call: TRBJ1-4; cdr3_nt: TGCGCCAGCAGCCAAGGGGGGCTAAAGAATGAAAAACTGTTTTTT; cdr3_aa: CASSQGGLKNEKLFF
d_call: TRBD1; v_call: TRBV10-3; clone_size: .; j_call: TRBJ2-7; cdr3_nt: TGTGCCATCAGTGAGTTCTTCCAGGGGGCTGCCTACGAGCAGTACTTC; cdr3_aa: CAISEFFQGAAYEQYF
d_call: .; v_call: TRBV18; clone_size: .; j_call: TRBJ2-7; cdr3_nt: TGTGCCAGCTCACCATATCAAGTGCCCTACGAGCAGTACTTC; cdr3_aa: CASSPYQVPYEQYF
d_call: TRBD1; v_call: TRBV5-1; clone_size: once; j_call: TRBJ2-2; cdr3_nt: TGCGCCAGCAGAACAGGGGACACCGGGGAGCTGTTTTTT; cdr3_aa: CASRTGDTGELFF
d_call: TRBD1; v_call: TRBV6-5; clone_size: few; j_call: TRBJ1-5; cdr3_nt: TGTGCCAGCAGAAATCGACAGGGGCGTCAGCCCCAGCATTTT; cdr3_aa: CASRNRQGRQPQHF